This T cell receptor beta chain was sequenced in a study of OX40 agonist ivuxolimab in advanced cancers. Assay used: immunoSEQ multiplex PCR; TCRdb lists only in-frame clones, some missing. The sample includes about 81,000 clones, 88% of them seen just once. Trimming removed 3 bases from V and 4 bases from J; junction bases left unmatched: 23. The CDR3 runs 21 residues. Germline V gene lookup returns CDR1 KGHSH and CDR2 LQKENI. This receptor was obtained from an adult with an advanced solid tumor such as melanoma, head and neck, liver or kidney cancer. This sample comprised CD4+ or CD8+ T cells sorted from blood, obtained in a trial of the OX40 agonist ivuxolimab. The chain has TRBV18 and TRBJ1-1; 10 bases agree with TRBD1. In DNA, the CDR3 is TGTGCCAGCTCACCGGTCCGGGACAGGGGAGTCGCGGCGCGAGGGGGCACTGAAGCTTTCTTT. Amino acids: CASSPVRDRGVAARGGTEAFF. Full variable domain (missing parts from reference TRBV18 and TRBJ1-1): NAGVMQNPRHLVRRRGQEARLRCSPMKGHSHVYWYRQLPEEGLKFMVYLQKENIIDESGMPKERFSAEFPKEGPSILRIQQVVRGDSAAYFCASSPVRDRGVAARGGTEAFFGQGTRLTVV.